The 27 T cell receptor beta chains reported below all come from one sample, sequenced in a study of OX40 agonist ivuxolimab in advanced cancers. The library was generated by the immunoSEQ multiplex PCR assay. What TCRdb holds here is the immuneACCESS table cut down to in-frame rearrangements. Part of the clones is not present; checked against another copy, under half of the missing clones reflect an unresolved V gene, and the others are unexplained. Here the sample has about 83,000 clones; approximately 91% occur a single time. Approximately 0.7% of the sample goes to the ten largest clones. Specimen: CD4+ or CD8+ T cells sorted from blood, collected in a trial of the OX40 agonist ivuxolimab. Every receptor here comes from an adult with an advanced solid tumor such as melanoma, head and neck, liver or kidney cancer.

The rearrangement links TRBV5-6 to TRBJ2-1; 10 nucleotides agree with TRBD1. Per germline, CDR1 SGHDT and CDR2 YYEEEE. V lost 4 bases to trimming and J lost 4 bases; unmatched junction nucleotides: 5. The CDR3 runs 15 residues. The DNA for the CDR3 is TGTGCCAGCAGCCCGACAGGGGGCCCTTACAATGAGCAGTTCTTC. Protein product: CASSPTGGPYNEQFF.

Points on this clone: At one end the junction does not follow the germline gene, possibly because of a read error. The genes are TRBV5-1 and TRBJ2-7, with 9 positions matching TRBD2. This CDR3 is 15 amino acids long. Germline V gene sequence: CDR1 SGHRS, CDR2 YFSETQ. CDR3 nucleotides: TGCGCCAGCAGATTGGGGACTAGCTTGCCCTACGAGCAGTACTTC. Translation gives CASRLGTSLPYEQYF.

The rearrangement joins TRBV5-1 to TRBJ2-2; D may be TRBD2 (6 bases). From germline, CDR1 is SGHRS and CDR2 YFSETQ. The CDR3 has 16 amino acids. Deletions cut 1 base from V and 1 base from J, with 11 bases between. The CDR3 sequence: CASSLLSSENTGELFF. As DNA, the CDR3 is TGCGCCAGCAGCTTGCTTTCTAGCGAGAACACCGGGGAGCTGTTTTTT.

The chain combines TRBV5-1 with TRBJ2-5; tentatively, D is TRBD1 (5 bases). Trimming removed 0 bases at V and 5 bases at J, with 14 bases between. Germline CDR1 and CDR2: SGHRS and YFSETQ. The CDR3 extends over 15 amino acids. As DNA, the CDR3 is TGCGCCAGCAGCTTGGGGGCAGGGAATGACGAGACCCAGTACTTC. It translates to CASSLGAGNDETQYF.

The V and J genes are TRBV2 and TRBJ1-5; the D gene is possibly TRBD1 (6 bases). This CDR3 contains 13 residues. Between the trimmed V and J ends, which lost 4 bases and 7 bases, there was a span of 11 bases. Germline CDR1 is SNHLY and CDR2 is FYNNEI. Here the CDR3 reads CASSVTGTQPQHF. CDR3 nucleotide sequence: TGTGCCAGCAGTGTCACAGGGACCCAGCCCCAGCATTTT.

In this sample, this clone turned up once. This sequence joins TRBV7-2 and TRBJ2-3; D ambiguous. The CDR3 length is 14 residues. CDR1 SGHTA and CDR2 FQGNSA come from the germline V gene. V lost 6 bases and J lost 5, with 15 bases in between. CDR3 sequence reads: CASSGSGAGDTQYF. The CDR3 DNA reads as TGTGCCAGCAGTGGGTCCGGCGCCGGAGATACGCAGTATTTT.

The chain has TRBV7-2 and TRBJ1-5; no clear D. The CDR3 spans 16 residues. Germline CDR1 and CDR2: SGHTA and FQGNSA. V was shortened by 3 bases and J by 0 bases, with 12 bases between the two germline ends. The CDR3 sequence is CASSLMAVNSNQPQHF. The CDR3 DNA follows: TGTGCCAGCAGCTTGATGGCGGTAAATAGCAATCAGCCCCAGCATTTT.

The chain uses TRBV7-2 and TRBJ2-5; unclear D gene. The germline CDR1 and CDR2 sequences are SGHTA and FQGNSA. The ends were cut back, 0 bases at V and 5 bases at J, with 19 bases in the middle. CDR3 length: 17 amino acids. The CDR3 DNA reads as TGTGCCAGCAGCTTAGCCACAGCCCTCCTTCCCGGGGAGACCCAGTACTTC. Translation: CASSLATALLPGETQYF.

This chain connects TRBV4-1 to TRBJ2-7; the D gene is possibly TRBD1 (6 bases). The CDR3 has 14 residues. V was pared by 4 bases and J by 7 bases, with 17 bases between. Per germline, CDR1 MGHRA and CDR2 YSYEKL. The CDR3 DNA sequence: TGCGCCAGCAGCCCAGAACCCAGGGGTCTAGAGCAGTACTTC. Its protein product is CASSPEPRGLEQYF.

The sample holds one count of this clone. V usage is TRBV6-4 and J usage is TRBJ2-2, with 8 bases matching TRBD1. With 6 bases clipped from V and 3 bases from J, the junction kept 9 bases outside the gene matches. Per the germline V gene, CDR1 is MRHNA and CDR2 is SNTAGT. The CDR3 loop spans 16 amino acids. Written as DNA, the CDR3 is TGTGCCAGCAGCCTCGACAGGGGCCTTTACACCGGGGAGCTGTTTTTT. Its translation: CASSLDRGLYTGELFF.

In this sample, this clone turned up a few times. The genes are TRBV4-3 and TRBJ1-1, with a tentative D call TRBD1 (6 bases). Trimming cost V 0 bases and J 7 bases, with 9 bases left between them. Germline V gene sequence: CDR1 LGHNA, CDR2 YSLEER. CDR3 size: 13 residues. CDR3 sequence: CASSQDTGREAFF. CDR3 nucleotide sequence: TGCGCCAGCAGCCAAGACACAGGGCGTGAAGCTTTCTTT.

This clone was recorded once. V is TRBV4-2 and J is TRBJ2-3; possibly TRBD1 or TRBD2 for D (5 bases each). V was cut by 3 bases and J by 2 bases, with 9 bases left in between. This CDR3 spans 14 amino acids. From germline, CDR1 is LGHNA and CDR2 YNFKEQ. Written as DNA, the CDR3 is TGTGCCAGCAGCCAGGGGACGGCCACAGATACGCAGTATTTT. Its translation: CASSQGTATDTQYF.

The CDR3 nucleotides read TGTGCCAGCAGTTGGACGGGGCCTAACTATGGCTACACCTTC. Translation: CASSWTGPNYGYTF. The chain combines TRBV28 with TRBJ1-2; D perhaps matches TRBD1 (5 bases). The CDR3 is 14 amino acids. Trimming stripped 4 bases from V and 0 bases from J, with 9 bases between. Germline V gene lookup returns CDR1 MDHEN and CDR2 SYDVKM.

This clone turned up a few times. The chain links TRBV19 to TRBJ1-2; D is unclear. Germline values: CDR1 LNHDA, CDR2 SQIVND (reference sequence). V gave up 3 bases and J gave up 4 bases, with 9 bases separating them. The CDR3 is 13 residues long. CDR3: CASSIEKGYGYTF. The CDR3 region has the DNA TGTGCCAGTAGTATTGAGAAGGGCTATGGCTACACCTTC.

In its sample, this clone was seen once. The chain joins TRBV27 to TRBJ1-5, with TRBD1 identical over 9 bases. The V and J ends lost 5 bases and 4 bases, in that order; junction bases with no gene match: 3. CDR1 MNHEY and CDR2 SMNVEV come from the germline V gene (reference sequence). This CDR3 comprises 14 residues. The CDR3, as DNA: TGTGCCAGCAGTACGGGACAGGGAAATCAGCCCCAGCATTTT. It codes for CASSTGQGNQPQHF.

This chain joins TRBV11-3 and TRBJ2-1, with TRBD2 matching over 8 bases. The germline V gene has CDR1 SGHNT and CDR2 YENEEA. Trimming cost V 5 bases and J 7 bases; bases outside gene matches: 4. The length of the CDR3 is 13 residues. CDR3 sequence reads: CASSPGGGNEQFF. CDR3 DNA: TGTGCCAGCAGCCCCGGGGGGGGGAATGAGCAGTTCTTC.

The chain has TRBV28 and TRBJ2-1, with no clear D. CDR3 length: 12 amino acids. Looked up from germline, CDR1 is MDHEN and CDR2 is SYDVKM. V lost 5 bases and J 12 bases, leaving 14 bases between the germline ends. The chain's CDR3 is CASSTSDLRQFF. The CDR3 nucleotides are TGTGCCAGCAGTACCTCAGACCTCCGGCAGTTCTTC.

This sequence joins TRBV7-9 and TRBJ2-1; no reliable D call. The CDR3 runs 11 residues. CDR1 SEHNR and CDR2 FQNEAQ come from the germline V gene (reference sequence). The V end was cut by 5 bases, the J end by 4 bases, with 3 bases between. The CDR3, as DNA: TGTGCCAGCAGCGGTTACAATGAGCAGTTCTTC. Residues: CASSGYNEQFF.

J is TRBJ2-5 and V is TRBV5-1; 8 bases are shared with TRBD1. Germline assignment: CDR1 SGHRS and CDR2 YFSETQ. The CDR3 runs 15 residues. The ends lost 3 bases at V and 2 bases at J; junction bases unmatched: 6. The CDR3 nucleotides read TGCGCCAGCAGCTCGCAGGGGACAGGTCAAGAGACCCAGTACTTC. The encoded protein is CASSSQGTGQETQYF. Drawing the rest from reference TRBV5-1 and TRBJ2-5, the complete variable domain is KAGVTQTPRYLIKTRGQQVTLSCSPISGHRSVSWYQQTPGQGLQFLFEYFSETQRNKGNFPGRFSGRQFSNSRSEMNVSTLELGDSALYLCASSSQGTGQETQYFGPGTRLLVL.

The rearrangement uses TRBV2 and TRBJ2-5; a possible D gene is TRBD1 (5 bases). The end of the DNA aligns better with TRBJ2-7, so the J call may be wrong. CDR3 length: 15 amino acids. Per the germline V gene, CDR1 is SNHLY and CDR2 is FYNNEI. This chain's CDR3 is CASREQGVGAYEQYF. CDR3 nucleotides: TGTGCCAGCAGGGAGCAGGGTGTTGGGGCCTACGAGCAGTACTTC.

The chain is built from TRBV30 and TRBJ1-1; D perhaps matches TRBD1 (5 bases). The germline V gene has CDR1 GTSNPN and CDR2 SVGIG (reference sequence). Trimming cost V 0 bases and J 10 bases, with 9 bases left between them. This CDR3 spans 11 amino acids. In nucleotides, the CDR3 is TGTGCCTGGAGTGTAATGGGGGGAGCTTTCTTT. Its translation is CAWSVMGGAFF.

The gene calls are TRBV7-9 and TRBJ2-2, with a weak D call TRBD1 (6 bases). The CDR3 has 16 residues. Germline CDR1 is SEHNR and CDR2 is FQNEAQ (reference sequence). The germline V and J ends were trimmed by 4 bases and 0 bases, with 12 bases remaining between them. In nucleotides, the CDR3 is TGTGCCAGCAGCTCAACAGGGCTCGCGAACACCGGGGAGCTGTTTTTT. Translating gives CASSSTGLANTGELFF.

The CDR3 loop is CASSSPGLGQDEQFF. The CDR3 DNA reads as TGTGCCAGCAGTTCTCCGGGACTAGGTCAGGATGAGCAGTTCTTC. The chain has TRBV27 and TRBJ2-1; 8 bases map to TRBD2. The germline V gene encodes CDR1 MNHEY and CDR2 SMNVEV (reference sequence). V lost 4 bases to trimming and J lost 8 bases; unmatched junction nucleotides: 10. There are 15 residues in the CDR3.

V gene TRBV18 combines with J gene TRBJ1-2; TRBD1 matches at 9 bases. The CDR3 length is 13 residues. V lost 4 bases to trimming and J lost 5 bases; unmatched junction nucleotides: 2. Germline V CDR1 and CDR2: KGHSH, LQKENI. CDR3 sequence (DNA): TGTGCCAGCTCACTGGGACAGGGATATGGCTACACCTTC. This translates into CASSLGQGYGYTF.

The V call is TRBV29-1, the J call TRBJ1-4; 8 bases align to TRBD1. With V trimmed by 6 bases and J by 7 bases, 7 bases remained unmatched. The CDR3 runs 13 residues. Germline V gene sequence: CDR1 SQVTM, CDR2 ANQGSEA. The CDR3, as DNA: TGCAGCGTCTCAGGGGGCGCAGGTGAAAAACTGTTTTTT. As protein: CSVSGGAGEKLFF.

The V call is TRBV2, the J call TRBJ2-4; D not certain. V was cut by 5 bases and J by 9 bases, with 17 bases left in between. CDR1 is SNHLY and CDR2 is FYNNEI in the germline V gene. The CDR3 loop spans 14 amino acids. Here the CDR3 DNA reads TGTGCCAGCAGTCAAACCAGAAATGTGGTCATTCAGTACTTC. Amino acid sequence: CASSQTRNVVIQYF. Drawing the rest from reference TRBV2 and TRBJ2-4, the complete variable domain is EPEVTQTPSHQVTQMGQEVILRCVPISNHLYFYWYRQILGQKVEFLVSFYNNEISEKSEIFDDQFSVERPDGSNFTLKIRSTKLEDSAMYFCASSQTRNVVIQYFGAGTRLSVL.

The genes are TRBV10-3 and TRBJ2-7; 8 bases fit TRBD1. In germline, CDR1 is ENHRY, CDR2 SYGVKD. This CDR3 is built from 12 residues. V shed 6 bases and J 5 bases; nucleotides not matched to a gene: 3. The CDR3: CAIRQTGDEQYF. As DNA, the CDR3 is TGTGCCATCAGACAGACAGGGGACGAGCAGTACTTC.